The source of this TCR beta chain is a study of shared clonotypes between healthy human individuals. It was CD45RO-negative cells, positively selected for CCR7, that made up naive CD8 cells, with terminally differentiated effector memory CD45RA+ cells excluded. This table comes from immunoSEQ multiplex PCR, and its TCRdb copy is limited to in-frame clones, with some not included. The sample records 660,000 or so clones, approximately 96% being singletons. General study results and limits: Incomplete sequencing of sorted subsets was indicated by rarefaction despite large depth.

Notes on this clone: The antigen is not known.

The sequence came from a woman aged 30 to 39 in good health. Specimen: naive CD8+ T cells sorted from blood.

The CDR3 sequence is CASSLSSTSYNEQFF. The CDR3 DNA reads TGTGCCAGCAGTTTGTCGAGTACCTCCTACAATGAGCAGTTCTTC. The chain is built from TRBV27 and TRBJ2-1; D not certain. Germline CDR1 reads MNHEY; CDR2 reads SMNVEV (reference sequence). V lost 3 bases and J lost 0, with 9 bases in between. The CDR3 spans 15 residues.